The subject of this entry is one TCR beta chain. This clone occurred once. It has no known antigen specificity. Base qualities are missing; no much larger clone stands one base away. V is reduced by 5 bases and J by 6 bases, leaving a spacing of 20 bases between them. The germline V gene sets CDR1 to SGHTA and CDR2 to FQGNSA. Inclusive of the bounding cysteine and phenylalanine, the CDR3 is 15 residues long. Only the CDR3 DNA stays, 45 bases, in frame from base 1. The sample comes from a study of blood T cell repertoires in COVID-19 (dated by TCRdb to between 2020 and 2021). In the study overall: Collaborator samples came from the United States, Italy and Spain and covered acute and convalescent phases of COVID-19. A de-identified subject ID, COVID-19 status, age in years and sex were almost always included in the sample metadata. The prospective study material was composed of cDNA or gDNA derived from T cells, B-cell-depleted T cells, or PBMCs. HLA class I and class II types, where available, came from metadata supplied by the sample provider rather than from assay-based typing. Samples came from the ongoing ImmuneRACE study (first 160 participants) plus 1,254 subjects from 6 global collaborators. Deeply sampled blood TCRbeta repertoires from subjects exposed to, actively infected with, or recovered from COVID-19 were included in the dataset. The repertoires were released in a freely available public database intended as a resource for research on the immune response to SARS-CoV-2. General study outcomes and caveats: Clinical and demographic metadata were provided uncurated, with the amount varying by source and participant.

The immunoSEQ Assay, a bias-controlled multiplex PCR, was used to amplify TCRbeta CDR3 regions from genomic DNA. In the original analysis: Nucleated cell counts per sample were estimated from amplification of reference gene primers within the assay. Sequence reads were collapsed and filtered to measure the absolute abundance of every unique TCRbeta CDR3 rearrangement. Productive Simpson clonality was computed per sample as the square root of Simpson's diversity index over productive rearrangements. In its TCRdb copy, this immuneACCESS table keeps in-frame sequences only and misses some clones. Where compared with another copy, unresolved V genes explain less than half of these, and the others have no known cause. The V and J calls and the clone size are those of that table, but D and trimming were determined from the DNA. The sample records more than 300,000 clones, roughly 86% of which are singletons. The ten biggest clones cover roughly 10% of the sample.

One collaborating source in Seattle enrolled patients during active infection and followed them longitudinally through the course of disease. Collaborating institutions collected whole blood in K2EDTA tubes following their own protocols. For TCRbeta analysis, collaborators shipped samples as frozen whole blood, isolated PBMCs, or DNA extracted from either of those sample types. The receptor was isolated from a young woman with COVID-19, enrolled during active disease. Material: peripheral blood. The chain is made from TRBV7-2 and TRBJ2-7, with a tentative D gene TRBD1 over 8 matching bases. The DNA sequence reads TGTGCCAGCAGCCAATACGGACAGGGAGGGCTCGAGCAGTACTTC. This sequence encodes CASSQYGQGGLEQYF.